A single TCR beta chain is shown here with its context. The junction and the germline gene differ at one end; a read error may be behind it. The data originate from a study of shared T cell receptors in the human thymus. Profiling relied on immunoSEQ multiplex PCR, and the TCRdb table lists in-frame clones only, not all of them. The table includes approximately 490,000 clones, more than 75% detected once. CDR1 and CDR2 (germline): SEHNR, FQNEAQ (reference sequence). The length of the CDR3 is 11 residues. Another study also made use of these data, one on human thymus T cells. This second report adds: All donors were healthy Finnish infants who were undergoing corrective surgery to treat congenital heart defects. Thymic resections from corrective heart surgery supplied the tissue. It looked as if thymic and blood repertoires used V and J genes in a biased way. Unrelated individuals reportedly shared highly overlapping thymic TCR repertoires.

The sequence was collected from a boy in the first two years of life with a congenital heart defect. The specimen was thymocytes. The chain carries TRBV7-9 and TRBJ1-2; no definite D call. This CDR3 is CSTGSLGGYTF. In DNA, the CDR3 is TGCTCCACGGGAAGCCTAGGAGGCTACACCTTC.